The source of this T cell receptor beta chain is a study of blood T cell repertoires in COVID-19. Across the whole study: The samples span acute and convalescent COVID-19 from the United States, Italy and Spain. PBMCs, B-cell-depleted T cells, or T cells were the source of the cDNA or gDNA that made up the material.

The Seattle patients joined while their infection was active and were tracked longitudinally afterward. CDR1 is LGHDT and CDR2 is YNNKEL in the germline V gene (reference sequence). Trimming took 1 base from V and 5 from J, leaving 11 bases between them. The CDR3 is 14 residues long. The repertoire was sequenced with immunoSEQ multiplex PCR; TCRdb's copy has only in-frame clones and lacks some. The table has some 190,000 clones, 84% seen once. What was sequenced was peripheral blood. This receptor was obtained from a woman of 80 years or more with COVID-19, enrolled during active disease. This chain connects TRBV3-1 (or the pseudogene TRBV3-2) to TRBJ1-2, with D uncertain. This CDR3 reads CASSQGSGVYGYTF. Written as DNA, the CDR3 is TGTGCCAGCAGCCAAGGGAGTGGCGTTTATGGCTACACCTTC.